Listed below are T cell receptor beta chains from one sample, sequenced in a study of T-cell reconstitution after alpha-beta-depleted transplantation in children. TCRdb reanalysed the PCR reads using MiXCR and keeps one entry per CDR3 protein. The data hold roughly 610,000 distinct CDR3 sequences, with about 10% observed a single time. The sequenced sample was PBMCs from the stem cell graft donor, obtained from the stem cell graft. Receptors originate from a human donor who donated a stem cell graft to a child with acute myeloid leukemia. The CDR3 runs from the conserved cysteine through the conserved F or W. Each record gives: D gene, J gene, clone size, CDR3 length, V gene, CDR3 protein, CDR3 DNA. The D gene is left open where the match is weak. Where a row states a size, it is once, few, many or the class of an expanded clone; other rows omit it.

TRBD2,TRBJ2-1,many,15,TRBV25-1,CASRQSIAGVYEQFF,TGTGCCAGCAGACAAAGTATAGCGGGAGTATATGAGCAGTTCTTC
TRBD2,TRBJ2-5,few,16,TRBV6-1,CASRGLAGGPSETQYF,TGTGCCAGCAGGGGACTAGCGGGAGGGCCGTCAGAGACCCAGTACTTC
.,TRBJ2-5,many,15,TRBV18,CASSPRPDGQETQYF,TGTGCCAGCTCGCCCCGTCCGGACGGACAAGAGACCCAGTACTTC
.,TRBJ1-4,.,17,TRBV6-2/TRBV6-3,CASSYSNRDVGSEKLFF,TGTGCCAGCAGTTACTCGAATCGAGACGTTGGAAGTGAAAAACTGTTTTTT
TRBD1,TRBJ2-7,few,16,TRBV5-1,CASSLATGQGRREQYF,TGCGCCAGCAGCTTGGCTACGGGACAGGGTCGCCGCGAGCAGTACTTC
.,TRBJ2-3,.,18,TRBV7-3,CASSLTGPGRGSTDTQYF,TGTGCCAGCAGCTTAACTGGGCCCGGGCGCGGTAGCACAGATACGCAGTATTTT
.,TRBJ2-7,few,13,TRBV20-1,CSARPVRQGREYF,TGCAGTGCTAGACCTGTGAGGCAGGGACGGGAGTACTTC
.,TRBJ2-2,.,12,TRBV29-1,CSVEDSGGELFF,TGCAGCGTTGAAGATAGTGGGGGGGAGCTGTTTTTT
TRBD1,TRBJ2-7,many,14,TRBV29-1,CSVEDQQGAVEQYF,TGCAGCGTTGAAGATCAACAGGGGGCGGTCGAGCAGTACTTC
.,TRBJ2-1,many,13,TRBV7-9,CASTLKVSNEQFF,TGTGCCAGCACCCTAAAGGTCTCGAATGAGCAGTTCTTC
TRBD1,TRBJ2-1,few,15,TRBV7-2,CASSLGGTGGSEQFF,TGTGCCAGCAGCTTAGGTGGGACAGGAGGGAGTGAGCAGTTCTTC
.,TRBJ1-1,.,14,TRBV7-2,CASSLSTGGGVAFF,TGTGCCAGCAGCTTATCGACCGGGGGAGGTGTGGCTTTCTTT
.,TRBJ2-7,many,13,TRBV20-1,CSARGFGVYEQYF,TGCAGTGCTAGGGGATTCGGGGTCTACGAGCAGTACTTC
.,TRBJ2-1,few,12,TRBV6-2/TRBV6-3,CASSNPYNEQFF,TGTGCCAGCAGTAACCCCTACAATGAGCAGTTCTTC
TRBD1,TRBJ1-5,.,15,TRBV6-1,CASREPTGENQPQHF,TGTGCCAGCAGGGAGCCGACAGGGGAAAATCAGCCCCAGCATTTT